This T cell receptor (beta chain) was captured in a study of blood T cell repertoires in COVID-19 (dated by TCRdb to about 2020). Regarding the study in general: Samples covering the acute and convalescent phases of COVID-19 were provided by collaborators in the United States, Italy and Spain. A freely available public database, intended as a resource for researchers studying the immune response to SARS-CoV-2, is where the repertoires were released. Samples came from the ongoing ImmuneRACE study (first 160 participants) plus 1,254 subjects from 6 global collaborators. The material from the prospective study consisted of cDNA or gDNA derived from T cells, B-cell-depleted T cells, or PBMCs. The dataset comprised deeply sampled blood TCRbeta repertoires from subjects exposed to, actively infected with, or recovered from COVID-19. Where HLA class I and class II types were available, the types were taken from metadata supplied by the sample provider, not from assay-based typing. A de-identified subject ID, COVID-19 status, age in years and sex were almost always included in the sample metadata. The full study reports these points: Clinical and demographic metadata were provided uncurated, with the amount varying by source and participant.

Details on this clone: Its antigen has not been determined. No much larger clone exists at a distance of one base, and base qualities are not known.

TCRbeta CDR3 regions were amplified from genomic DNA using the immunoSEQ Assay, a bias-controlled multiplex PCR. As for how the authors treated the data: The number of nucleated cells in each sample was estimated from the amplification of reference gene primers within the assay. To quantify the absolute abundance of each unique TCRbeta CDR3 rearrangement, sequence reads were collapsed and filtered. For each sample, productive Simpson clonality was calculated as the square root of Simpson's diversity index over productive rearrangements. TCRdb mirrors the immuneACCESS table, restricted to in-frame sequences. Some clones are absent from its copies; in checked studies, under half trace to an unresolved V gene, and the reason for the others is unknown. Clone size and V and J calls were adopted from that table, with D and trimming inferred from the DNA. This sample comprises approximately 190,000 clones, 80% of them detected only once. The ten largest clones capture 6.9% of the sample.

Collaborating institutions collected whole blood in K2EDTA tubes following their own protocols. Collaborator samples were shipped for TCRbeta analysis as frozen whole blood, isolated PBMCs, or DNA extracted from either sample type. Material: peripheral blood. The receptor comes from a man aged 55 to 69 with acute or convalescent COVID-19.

The CDR3: CASSFSLAGATSTDTQYF. The sequence in DNA is TGTGCCAGCAGCTTTAGTCTAGCGGGGGCTACTAGCACAGATACGCAGTATTTT. The sequence links TRBV7-2 to TRBJ2-3, and 10 bases in between align with TRBD2. Trimming removed 3 bases from V and 0 bases from J; the gene matches leave 9 bases unexplained. Including cysteine and phenylalanine, the CDR3 has 18 amino acids. Left in the record is the CDR3 DNA by itself, 54 bases read in frame from the first base. Sequences SGHTA (CDR1) and FQGNSA (CDR2) are obtained from the germline V gene.